The 12 T cell receptor beta chains below were found in one sample sequenced in a study of cytotoxic CD8 clonotypes in ibrutinib-treated CLL. TCRdb keeps only in-frame clones here, not all; method: immunoSEQ multiplex PCR. The data hold over 200,000 clones, with roughly three quarters observed a single time. Material: PBMCs, obtained after 12 months of ibrutinib treatment. The receptors originated from a human donor with chronic lymphocytic leukemia.

The chain recombines TRBV19 with TRBJ2-3; possible D gene TRBD1, 6 bases. The V end lost 9 bases, the J end lost 5 bases, and 12 bases lay between the germline ends. Looked up from germline, CDR1 is LNHDA and CDR2 is SQIVND (reference sequence). This CDR3 is 12 amino acids long. CDR3 sequence: CASRDIGDTQYF. DNA of the CDR3: TGTGCCAGCCGGGACATAGGAGATACGCAGTATTTT.

There are a few counts of this clone. This chain connects TRBV4-2 to TRBJ2-5; unclear D gene. Germline CDR1 and CDR2: LGHNA and YNFKEQ. This CDR3 is built from 14 residues. Trimming took 5 bases from V and 5 from J, leaving 15 bases between them. The CDR3 protein is CASSATTGWETQYF. The CDR3 coding sequence is TGTGCCAGCAGCGCTACGACGGGTTGGGAGACCCAGTACTTC.

The chain employs TRBV4-1 and TRBJ1-6, with 7 bases identical to TRBD1. Trimming took 4 bases from V and 5 from J; bases not matched to a gene: 5. Germline V gene lookup returns CDR1 MGHRA and CDR2 YSYEKL. The CDR3 loop spans 15 amino acids. This chain's CDR3 is CASSRSTGDNSPLHF. CDR3 coding DNA: TGCGCCAGCAGCCGATCCACAGGGGATAATTCACCCCTCCACTTT.

The chain links TRBV7-6 to TRBJ1-5, with 7 bases fitting TRBD1. The CDR3 contains 14 residues. The germline CDR1 and CDR2 sequences are SGHVS and FNYEAQ. J was trimmed by 3 bases and V by 5 bases; bases with no gene match: 4. The CDR3 loop reads CASSPGQLNQPQHF. As DNA, the CDR3 is TGTGCCAGCAGCCCGGGACAGCTCAATCAGCCCCAGCATTTT.

V is TRBV9 and J is TRBJ2-1; no clear D gene. V lost 4 bases and J lost 2, with 13 bases in between. This CDR3 comprises 15 residues. Germline V gives CDR1 SGDLS, CDR2 YYNGEE. The CDR3 is CASSLQQATYNEQFF. CDR3 nucleotides: TGTGCCAGCAGCCTCCAGCAGGCGACCTACAATGAGCAGTTCTTC. The whole variable domain, remainder taken from reference TRBV9 and TRBJ2-1, is DSGVTQTPKHLITATGQRVTLRCSPRSGDLSVYWYQQSLDQGLQFLIQYYNGEERAKGNILERFSAQQFPDLHSELNLSSLELGDSALYFCASSLQQATYNEQFFGPGTRLTVL.

The CDR3 loop is CASRSPRGVPYEQYF. For the CDR3, the DNA is TGTGCCAGCAGATCTCCCAGGGGGGTTCCCTACGAGCAGTACTTC. V is TRBV6-5 and J is TRBJ2-7; TRBD1 might be the D (7 bases). Trimming cost V 6 bases and J 2 bases, with 17 bases left between them. The CDR3 extends over 15 amino acids. Germline V gene lookup returns CDR1 MNHEY and CDR2 SVGAGI.

This clone was observed a few times. V and J are TRBV6-5 and TRBJ2-1, with D possibly being TRBD1 (5 bases). This CDR3 is built from 13 residues. Germline V gene lookup returns CDR1 MNHEY and CDR2 SVGAGI. Deletions cut 6 bases from V and 4 bases from J, with 10 bases between. This CDR3 reads CASSLTVYNEQFF. Written as DNA, the CDR3 is TGTGCCAGCAGCCTGACAGTGTACAATGAGCAGTTCTTC.

V usage is TRBV7-6 and J usage is TRBJ2-1, with 8 bases lining up with TRBD2. The CDR3 is 16 amino acids. J gave up 0 bases and V 5 bases, and 6 bases lay outside the gene matches. Germline V gene lookup returns CDR1 SGHVS and CDR2 FNYEAQ. DNA for the CDR3: TGTGCCAGCAGCAATGGCGGGGGGAGCTCCTACAATGAGCAGTTCTTC. It translates to CASSNGGGSSYNEQFF.

The rearrangement links TRBV6-5 to TRBJ1-5, with D tentatively TRBD1 (5 bases). Germline V lookup: CDR1 MNHEY, CDR2 SVGAGI. The length of the CDR3 is 15 residues. The germline V and J ends were trimmed by 2 bases and 0 bases, with 8 bases remaining between them. CDR3 coding DNA: TGTGCCAGCAGTTACAAAGGGGATAGCAATCAGCCCCAGCATTTT. Protein: CASSYKGDSNQPQHF.

This clone was seen at least ten times. This rearrangement joins TRBV11-3 to TRBJ2-1, with D tentatively TRBD1 (6 bases). This CDR3 region has 12 residues. CDR1 and CDR2 from the germline V gene are SGHNT and YENEEA. V was pared by 4 bases and J by 13 bases, with 14 bases between. The CDR3 sequence: CASSSRHRDQFF. Here the CDR3 DNA reads TGTGCCAGCAGCTCACGGCACAGGGATCAGTTCTTC.

This clone was recorded once. J is TRBJ1-2 and V is TRBV4-3; D remains ambiguous. The CDR3 length is 18 residues. Trimming left V 7 bases short and J 3 bases short, with 27 bases between. Germline V lookup: CDR1 LGHNA, CDR2 YSLEER. CDR3 bases: TGCGCCAGCACCCCCTCGACGACTAGTTCTGGCGGTTACTATGGCTACACCTTC. This gives the protein CASTPSTTSSGGYYGYTF.

The rearrangement joins TRBV28 to TRBJ2-7; 9 bases agree with TRBD1. From germline, CDR1 is MDHEN and CDR2 SYDVKM. The CDR3 covers 15 residues. Trimming cost V 7 bases and J 3 bases; bases outside gene matches: 10. CDR3 sequence reads: CASIERQGGIYEQYF. The CDR3 DNA reads as TGTGCCAGCATCGAAAGACAGGGGGGGATCTACGAGCAGTACTTC. The variable domain in full, with the rest retrieved from reference TRBV28 and TRBJ2-7, is DVKVTQSSRYLVKRTGEKVFLECVQDMDHENMFWYRQDPGLGLRLIYFSYDVKMKEKGDIPEGYSVSREKKERFSLILESASTNQTSMYLCASIERQGGIYEQYFGPGTRLTVT.